This is a list of T cell receptor beta chains from one sample in a study of T cell responses to AZD1222 COVID-19 vaccine. The protocol was immunoSEQ multiplex PCR, while the TCRdb copy is restricted to in-frame clones and leaves out a portion. The data contain around 160,000 clones, about 91% of them seen just once; the ten biggest clones take up approximately 15%. The specimen was peripheral blood, collected on day 0 of AZD1222 vaccination. The receptor set was obtained from an adult in good health. CDR3s include the opening cysteine and the closing phenylalanine or tryptophan. The D gene is left open where the match is weak. The listing skips clone size in some rows; elsewhere it reads once, few, many or a size class.

v_gene,abundance,j_gene,d_gene,CDR3nt,CDR3aa
TRBV7-2,.,TRBJ1-3,.,TGTGCCAGCAGCTTATACAGCATCTCTGGAAACACCATATATTTT,CASSLYSISGNTIYF
TRBV6-2/TRBV6-3,.,TRBJ1-6,TRBD1,TGTGCCAGCAGTGCAACGGGACAGTCAAATTCACCCCTCCACTTT,CASSATGQSNSPLHF
TRBV5-4,.,TRBJ1-6,.,TGTGCCAGCAGCTTCGGTGGGGCGACCTATAATTCACCCCTCCACTTT,CASSFGGATYNSPLHF
TRBV9,once,TRBJ1-2,.,TGTGCCAGCAGCGTAGAGCCGGAGGCTGGCTACACCTTC,CASSVEPEAGYTF
TRBV6-5,.,TRBJ2-5,.,TGTGCCAGCATAAACAGCCAAGAGACCCAGTACTTC,CASINSQETQYF
TRBV14,.,TRBJ1-2,.,TGTGCCAGCAGCCTCGCTAGCGGGGCGGGTGGCTACACCTTC,CASSLASGAGGYTF
TRBV19,once,TRBJ1-1,.,TGTGCCAGTAGTATAGCAGGGAGGGATGCTTTCTTT,CASSIAGRDAFF
TRBV5-6,.,TRBJ1-2,.,TGTGCCAGCAGCGGGGTCAGGGAGTGGGGCTATGGCTACACCTTC,CASSGVREWGYGYTF
TRBV7-2,once,TRBJ2-7,.,TGTGCCAGCAGCTTAGCGACGAGCTCCTACGAGCAGTACTTC,CASSLATSSYEQYF
TRBV28,.,TRBJ2-7,TRBD1,TGTGCCAGTGGCCCACAGGGGATCGAGCAGTACTTC,CASGPQGIEQYF
TRBV3-1/TRBV3-2,.,TRBJ2-7,TRBD1,TGTGCCAGCAGCCAAGTACAGGGGTTCGAGCAGTACTTC,CASSQVQGFEQYF
TRBV5-1,.,TRBJ1-2,.,TGCGCCAGCAGCGCCGGACTCGGGGGCTACACCTTC,CASSAGLGGYTF
TRBV28,.,TRBJ1-2,.,TGTGCCAGCAGGTGGGATAACTATGGCTACACCTTC,CASRWDNYGYTF
TRBV7-2,.,TRBJ1-5,.,TGTGCCAGCAGCTTGCAGGGTCTAGGCAATCAGCCCCAGCATTTT,CASSLQGLGNQPQHF
TRBV5-4,.,TRBJ2-7,TRBD2,TGTGCCAGCAGCTTGCAAACCGGGACTAGTCGCTACGAGCAGTACTTC,CASSLQTGTSRYEQYF
TRBV15,few,TRBJ2-2,TRBD1,TGTGCCACCAGCTTCTACAGGGGGCGCCCCGGGGAGCTGTTTTTT,CATSFYRGRPGELFF
TRBV2,.,TRBJ2-7,TRBD1,TGTGCCAGCAACCCGACAGGGGTACGTTCCTACGAGCAGTACTTC,CASNPTGVRSYEQYF
TRBV7-3,.,TRBJ2-3,TRBD2,TGTGCCAGCAGCCTAGCGGCCTCTAGAACCACAGATACGCAGTATTTT,CASSLAASRTTDTQYF
TRBV7-8,few,TRBJ2-1,.,TGTGCCAGCAGCTTAGGGGGGGTCTTTGGCAGACCGTTCTTC,CASSLGGVFGRPFF
TRBV5-4,.,TRBJ2-5,.,TGTGCCAGCAGCTTACAGGGAGGGTCCGAGACCCAGTACTTC,CASSLQGGSETQYF
TRBV3-1/TRBV3-2,once,TRBJ1-2,.,TGTGCCAGCAGCCAAGGTCAGGCGGGGAACTATGGCTACACCTTC,CASSQGQAGNYGYTF
TRBV9,.,TRBJ1-2,TRBD1,TGTGCCAGCAGCGTAAACAGGGGGCATGGCTACACCTTC,CASSVNRGHGYTF